The 18 T cell receptor beta chains below were found in one sample sequenced in a study of beta chain features in type 1 diabetes. The antigens of these receptors remain unknown. General study findings and limits: Moderately but significantly shorter TCRB CDR3s were found in Type 1 diabetes patients in all four CD4+ subsets.

Reverse transcribing all isolated RNA meant expressed TCRB transcripts were sequenced. TCRdb keeps only in-frame clones here, not all; method: immunoSEQ multiplex PCR. The sample comprises approximately 250,000 clones, about a tenth of which are singletons, and around 0.017% rests with the top ten. Sequenced material: naive CD4+ T cells from blood. Source of these receptors: a man aged 30 to 45 with type 1 diabetes.

V and J are TRBV4-3 and TRBJ1-1; perhaps TRBD1 as D (5 bases). The CDR3 is made up of 16 amino acids. The V gene's germline CDR1 is LGHNA and CDR2 YSLEER. The V gene lost 1 base and the J gene lost 5 bases, with 17 bases spanning the gap. CDR3 sequence (DNA): TGCGCCAGCAGCCAAGGGGAAACGGGGGGTGGTACTGAAGCTTTCTTT. Amino acid sequence: CASSQGETGGGTEAFF.

This clone came up a few times. The CDR3 coding sequence is TGTGCCACCCAGACTAGCATAGAGACCCAGTACTTC. As protein: CATQTSIETQYF. The rearrangement uses TRBV25-1 and TRBJ2-5; 7 bases agree with TRBD2. Germline V CDR1 and CDR2: MGHDK, SYGVNS. V was clipped by 10 bases and J by 4 bases; unmatched bases: 6. This CDR3 comprises 12 residues. Variable domain in full (rest from reference TRBV25-1 and TRBJ2-5): EADIYQTPRYLVIGTGKKITLECSQTMGHDKMYWYQQDPGMELHLIHYSYGVNSTEKGDLSSESTVSRIRTEHFPLTLESARPSHTSQYLCATQTSIETQYFGPGTRLLVL.

The chain combines TRBV28 with TRBJ2-1, with D possibly being TRBD2 (5 bases). V dropped 7 bases and J dropped 7 bases, with 17 bases sitting between them. CDR1 is MDHEN, CDR2 SYDVKM, per germline. CDR3 length equals 14 residues. CDR3 nucleotide sequence: TGTGCCAGCATACAAAGGCGACGGGGAAATGAGCAGTTCTTC. Encoded protein: CASIQRRRGNEQFF.

This clone was counted between two and nine times. This chain uses TRBV18 with TRBJ2-2, with 7 bases that match TRBD2. The junction had 2 bases not matched to a gene; V was cut back by 3 bases and J by 1 base. The CDR3 runs to 15 residues. Per germline, CDR1 KGHSH and CDR2 LQKENI. The CDR3 loop reads CASSPTGGNTGELFF. The CDR3, as DNA: TGTGCCAGCTCACCGACGGGAGGGAACACCGGGGAGCTGTTTTTT.

This clone was seen a few times. The genes are TRBV28 and TRBJ2-7; weak D call: TRBD1 (6 bases). Germline CDR1 reads MDHEN; CDR2 reads SYDVKM. This CDR3 has 17 residues. The germline V and J ends were trimmed by 3 bases and 7 bases, with 25 bases remaining between them. The CDR3 sequence: CASSFSRQAQGPGEQYF. DNA for the CDR3: TGTGCCAGCAGTTTCTCGCGACAGGCCCAAGGTCCGGGAGAGCAGTACTTC.

The chain links TRBV6-1 to TRBJ2-5; the D gene is possibly TRBD1 (6 bases). Trimming shortened V by 2 bases and J by 2 bases, and 9 bases separated the two germline ends. Germline V lookup: CDR1 MNHNS, CDR2 SASEGT. CDR3 length equals 14 residues. The CDR3, as DNA: TGTGCCAGCAGTGAACAGGGGTATCAAGAGACCCAGTACTTC. It codes for CASSEQGYQETQYF.

This chain links TRBV9 with TRBJ1-2; a possible D gene is TRBD1 (6 bases). There are 15 residues in the CDR3. With 4 bases removed from V and 3 bases from J, the gap between germline ends came to 16 bases. Germline CDR1 SGDLS, CDR2 YYNGEE. In nucleotides, the CDR3 is TGTGCCAGCAGCCCCGCCCCGGGGGGGCACTATGGCTACACCTTC. This translates into CASSPAPGGHYGYTF.

The V call is TRBV9, the J call TRBJ2-7; the D gene is possibly TRBD1 (5 bases). The V gene lost 4 bases and the J gene lost 0 bases, with 14 bases spanning the gap. The CDR3 runs to 15 residues. CDR1 is SGDLS, CDR2 YYNGEE, per germline. In DNA, the CDR3 is TGTGCCAGCAGCCAAACTGGGGCTTTCTCCTACGAGCAGTACTTC. This encodes CASSQTGAFSYEQYF.

This clone came up a few times. The chain links TRBV7-2 to TRBJ2-7, with a tentative D call TRBD1 (5 bases). The germline CDR1 and CDR2 sequences are SGHTA and FQGNSA. Trimming pared 5 bases from V and 1 base from J, leaving 12 bases between. The CDR3 contains 14 residues. CDR3 protein: CASSPQASSYEQYF. The DNA for the CDR3 is TGTGCCAGCAGCCCACAGGCTTCATCCTACGAGCAGTACTTC.

This clone was counted only a few times. The genes are TRBV5-4 and TRBJ1-6, with 9 bases lining up with TRBD1. The V and J ends lost 0 bases and 10 bases, in that order; junction bases with no gene match: 2. This CDR3 has 14 residues. CDR1 SGHNT and CDR2 YYREEE come from the germline V gene (reference sequence). CDR3 sequence reads: CASSLDRGLSPLHF. As DNA, the CDR3 is TGTGCCAGCAGCTTGGACAGGGGGCTGTCACCCCTCCACTTT.

V and J are TRBV6-6 and TRBJ2-7; D perhaps matches TRBD1 (6 bases). Trimming cost V 0 bases and J 3 bases, with 9 bases left between them. The CDR3 extends over 14 amino acids. Germline CDR1 is MNHNY and CDR2 is SVGAGI (reference sequence). In nucleotides, the CDR3 is TGTGCCAGCAGTTACTCAACAGGGATCTACGAGCAGTACTTC. It specifies CASSYSTGIYEQYF.

This clone was seen a few times. This sequence joins TRBV5-4 and TRBJ2-7; 10 bases map to TRBD1. V trimming: 1 base; J trimming: 6 bases; junction bases outside the gene matches: 4. The CDR3 has 14 amino acids. In germline, CDR1 is SGHNT, CDR2 YYREEE (reference sequence). In DNA form, the CDR3 reads TGTGCCAGCAGCTTGAAGGACAGGGGGAGCGAGCAGTACTTC. Encoded protein: CASSLKDRGSEQYF.

This chain connects TRBV29-1 to TRBJ2-1; TRBD2 matches 11 bases. This CDR3 is built from 16 residues. CDR1 and CDR2 (germline): SQVTM, ANQGSEA. V lost 6 bases, J lost 0 bases, and 7 bases stayed unmatched. DNA for the CDR3: TGCAGCGTGCGTACTAGCGGGGGTAGCTCCTACAATGAGCAGTTCTTC. It codes for CSVRTSGGSSYNEQFF.

This clone showed up just a few times. The chain couples TRBV6-6 to TRBJ1-2, with a tentative D call TRBD1 (6 bases). With 5 bases removed from V and 3 bases from J, the gap between germline ends came to 19 bases. This CDR3 is built from 16 residues. Germline V gene data show CDR1 as MNHNY and CDR2 as SVGAGI (reference sequence). CDR3 in amino acids: CASSTARQGLYYGYTF. CDR3 in DNA: TGTGCCAGCAGTACGGCGCGCCAGGGGCTCTACTATGGCTACACCTTC.

The J gene is TRBJ1-1, the V gene TRBV29-1; D is possibly TRBD1 (6 bases). Trimming pared 6 bases from V and 6 bases from J, leaving 17 bases between. Germline loops: CDR1 SQVTM, CDR2 ANQGSEA. CDR3 length: 13 amino acids. The CDR3 loop is CSVGTRLGAEAFF. CDR3 DNA sequence: TGCAGCGTGGGGACAAGATTAGGAGCTGAAGCTTTCTTT.

This clone appeared a few times. The chain joins TRBV9 to TRBJ1-2; 7 nucleotides line up with TRBD1. The CDR3 is made up of 15 amino acids. J lost 2 bases, V lost 6 bases, and 10 bases had no gene match. Germline V lookup: CDR1 SGDLS, CDR2 YYNGEE. CDR3 nucleotide sequence: TGTGCCAGCACCCCTCCGGGGACAGCCAACTATGGCTACACCTTC. Protein sequence: CASTPPGTANYGYTF.

The V gene is TRBV29-1, the J gene TRBJ1-2; TRBD1 is a possible D gene (6 bases). Germline CDR1 reads SQVTM; CDR2 reads ANQGSEA. The V end lost 3 bases, the J end lost 0 bases, and 11 bases lay between the germline ends. CDR3 length: 14 residues. The DNA of the CDR3 is TGCAGCGTTGATTCTTGGACAGCTAACTATGGCTACACCTTC. Translating it yields CSVDSWTANYGYTF.

This clone appeared a single time. The chain employs TRBV9 and TRBJ1-5; 8 nucleotides match TRBD1. Germline assignment: CDR1 SGDLS and CDR2 YYNGEE. V shed 3 bases and J 8 bases; nucleotides not matched to a gene: 4. The CDR3 runs 13 residues. Written as DNA, the CDR3 is TGTGCCAGCAGCGGGACAGGGATGGAGCCCCAGCATTTT. This sequence encodes CASSGTGMEPQHF.